This passage covers 6 T cell receptor beta chains from one sample sequenced in a study of OX40 agonist ivuxolimab in advanced cancers. TCRdb keeps only in-frame clones here, not all; method: immunoSEQ multiplex PCR. The sample holds roughly 77,000 clones, roughly 80% seen once. The starting material was CD4+ or CD8+ T cells sorted from blood, obtained in a trial of the OX40 agonist ivuxolimab. The receptors shown here come from an adult with an advanced solid tumor such as melanoma, head and neck, liver or kidney cancer.

The rearrangement uses TRBV7-2 and TRBJ1-2; D gene unclear. Germline CDR1 SGHTA, CDR2 FQGNSA. Trimming removed 1 base at V and 7 bases at J, with 13 bases between. This CDR3 region has 14 residues. The CDR3 reads CASSLESGVGGYTF. CDR3 bases: TGTGCCAGCAGCTTAGAATCCGGGGTCGGTGGCTACACCTTC.

The rearrangement uses TRBV4-1 and TRBJ1-5; unclear D gene. The germline V gene has CDR1 MGHRA and CDR2 YSYEKL. The CDR3 is made up of 15 amino acids. Trimming shortened V by 4 bases and J by 4 bases, and 14 bases separated the two germline ends. The CDR3 region is CASSRYLGRNQPQHF. The CDR3 DNA is TGCGCCAGCAGCCGGTACCTCGGTAGGAATCAGCCCCAGCATTTT.

This clone has just a few counts. The gene calls are TRBV11-2 and TRBJ2-7, with unresolved D. The CDR3 consists of 12 residues. The V gene lost 6 bases and the J gene lost 7 bases, with 13 bases spanning the gap. CDR1 is SGHAT, CDR2 FQNNGV, per germline. The CDR3 bases are TGTGCCAGCAGGGGTGAGTCCTCTGAGCAGTACTTC. This gives the protein CASRGESSEQYF.

The chain carries TRBV7-2 and TRBJ2-7; 11 positions agree with TRBD2. J lost 4 bases, V lost 4 bases, and 15 bases had no gene match. From germline, CDR1 is SGHTA and CDR2 FQGNSA. The CDR3 consists of 18 residues. The CDR3, as DNA: TGTGCCAGCAGCTACGGGCTAGCGGGAGGCCGCTTGGGGTACGAGCAGTACTTC. Translation: CASSYGLAGGRLGYEQYF.

The chain joins TRBV5-4 to TRBJ2-7; 11 positions agree with TRBD1. Germline assignment: CDR1 SGHNT and CDR2 YYREEE (reference sequence). The CDR3 is 14 residues long. Unmatched junction bases numbered 1, after V lost 2 bases and J lost 3 bases. The CDR3 here is CASSFGTGGYEQYF. Written as DNA, the CDR3 is TGTGCCAGCAGCTTCGGGACAGGGGGCTACGAGCAGTACTTC.

This sequence joins TRBV4-1 and TRBJ1-4, with 8 bases that match TRBD1. Germline lookup yields CDR1 MGHRA and CDR2 YSYEKL. The CDR3 is made up of 15 amino acids. V shed 6 bases, J shed 7 bases, and the junction held 10 bases outside the gene matches. The CDR3 is CASSRAGTGSEKLFF. The CDR3 DNA follows: TGCGCCAGCAGTCGGGCCGGGACAGGTAGTGAAAAACTGTTTTTT.